This T cell receptor (beta chain) was captured in a study of cytomegalovirus exposure and HLA in healthy donors. CDR1 and CDR2 from the germline V gene are GTSNPN and SVGIG (reference sequence). V was trimmed by 5 bases and J by 8 bases, leaving 15 bases between them. This CDR3 region has 13 residues. PCR was performed using 60 Vbeta and 13 Jbeta primers. TCRdb's copy holds only in-frame clones and misses some; the assay was immunoSEQ multiplex PCR. Among hundreds of thousands of clones listed, around 66% were seen once. Sequencing used PBMCs. V is TRBV30 and J is TRBJ1-4; weak D call: TRBD1 (6 bases). The source is a female donor in good health and CMV-seronegative. This chain's CDR3 is CAWGTGLAEKLFF. The CDR3 coding sequence is TGTGCCTGGGGAACAGGGCTCGCGGAAAAACTGTTTTTT.